This T cell receptor beta chain is drawn from a study of shared clonotypes between healthy human individuals (dated by TCRdb to about 2020). In terms of the full investigation: Two women and a few men aged 18 to 49 years were included in the cohort. Blood TCR repertoires of about 5 healthy adults were deeply sequenced to estimate repertoire size and the extent of clonotype sharing between individuals. Per donor, three plates each were used for CD4 naive and CD4 memory, two for CD8 naive, and one for CD8 memory. Different laboratories and diverse techniques were used to prepare libraries and sequence TCR repertoires, to increase sequencing depth and limit assay-specific biases. Each donor's leukapheresis produced roughly between roughly 0.9 and 8.9 billion PBMCs.

The germline V gene encodes CDR1 KGHSH and CDR2 LQKENI. The V end loses 4 bases and the J end loses 2 bases, and a stretch of 17 bases separates them. CDR3 length: 16 amino acids, cysteine to phenylalanine. CDR3 DNA only is kept here, 48 bases in frame from base 1. Healthy HIV-negative adults with no recently reported acute infections or vaccinations were included as donors. Only Caucasian adults living in Nashville, Tennessee, USA were represented among the donors. Magnetic negative selection was used to enrich CD4+ T cells, after which naive cells were positively selected on CD45RA and the negative fraction became the memory subset. After blood collection by leukapheresis, PBMCs were isolated using Ficoll-Histopaque density gradient centrifugation and then cryopreserved in the vapor phase of liquid nitrogen. Analytical flow cytometry was used to check the purity and quantity of every magnetically sorted T cell population. Genomic DNA was isolated from each sorted fraction and quantified by UV absorbance on a Nanodrop 2000c.

Concerning this clone: Its cognate antigen has yet to be identified. Base qualities are missing; no much larger clone stands one base away.

General conclusions and limits of the study: When a handful of donors were compared, the shared fraction of clonotypes was around 4.6% for naive CD4, approximately 3.5% for naive CD8, 2% to 2.5% for memory CD4, and 0.35% to 0.4% for memory CD8. Pairwise subsampling led to the expectation that sequencing depth would affect the degree of clonotype sharing among donors. Because the study included a small number of donors, the genetic and exposure-history diversity represented was limited. Sampling was restricted to blood, and TCR repertoires in tissue are likely to differ from TCR repertoires in blood. Incomplete sequencing was indicated by rarefaction of sorted-subset datasets, despite the large sequencing depth. Compared with non-shared clonotypes, clonotypes shared by all four sorted-subset donors had higher generation probabilities. Larger estimated clonotype richness was generally found for naive subsets than for memory subsets.

TCR CDR3 regions were amplified from genomic DNA by multiplex PCR using the deep immunoSEQ assay. For each cell subset, the extracted genomic DNA was distributed evenly across all wells of several immunoSEQ 96-well plates, and each plate served as one replicate. For sorted subsets, each replicate PCR was loaded with 200 ng genomic DNA, equivalent to approximately 27,000 T cell genomes. Purified libraries were quantified with a Qubit 3.0 fluorometer, sized on a Bioanalyzer 2100, and re-quantified with the KAPA Library Quantification kit. Every immunoSEQ 96-well plate was sequenced on a separate single-read 150-cycle Illumina NextSeq 550 flow cell. In the paper's pipeline: Because the immunoSEQ output included only junctional sequences and no quality scores, the filtering could not be the same as the filtering used for full-length reads. To assign V/J genes and CDR3, sequences were annotated against IMGT germline references using PyIR, a Python wrapper for IgBLAST v1.9. Reads were removed for weak V/J assignments (E-value above 1e-6), missing CDR3, stop codons, out-of-frame junctions, or ambiguous translated residues. V3J clonotypes were defined as sequences sharing the same inferred V gene, J gene, and CDR3 amino acid sequence. Percentage overlap between repertoires was calculated by dividing the number of shared unique clonotypes by the size of the smaller repertoire. Repertoire richness was assessed with RTK rarefaction, the Chao1 estimator, and Recon v2.1 estimates of unobserved clonotypes. For all TCRbeta clonotypes obtained by the gDNA method from a few donors, generation probabilities were computed with OLGA. Entries here come from immuneACCESS through TCRdb and include only in-frame sequences with V and J called. Some clones fail to appear in such tables; in the studies checked, an unresolved V gene covers under half of the shortfall, and the cause of the remainder is unknown. From that table come the V and J calls and clone size; the DNA was used to work out D and trimming. The sample table holds some 2 million clones, of which roughly 96% were seen once. The ten most abundant clones make up 0.1% to 0.15% of the sample.

The chain was built from TRBV18 and TRBJ2-5; the D gene is perhaps TRBD2, on 5 matching bases. The origin of this receptor is a man between 18 and 35 years old in good health. The sample was naive CD4+ T cells sorted from blood. According to the study, the label for this sample's cell subset or site signals: CD45RA+ positively selected. The CDR3 here reads CASSQTRLSGQETQYF. The DNA sequence reads TGTGCCAGCTCACAAACCCGTTTGAGCGGTCAAGAGACCCAGTACTTC.